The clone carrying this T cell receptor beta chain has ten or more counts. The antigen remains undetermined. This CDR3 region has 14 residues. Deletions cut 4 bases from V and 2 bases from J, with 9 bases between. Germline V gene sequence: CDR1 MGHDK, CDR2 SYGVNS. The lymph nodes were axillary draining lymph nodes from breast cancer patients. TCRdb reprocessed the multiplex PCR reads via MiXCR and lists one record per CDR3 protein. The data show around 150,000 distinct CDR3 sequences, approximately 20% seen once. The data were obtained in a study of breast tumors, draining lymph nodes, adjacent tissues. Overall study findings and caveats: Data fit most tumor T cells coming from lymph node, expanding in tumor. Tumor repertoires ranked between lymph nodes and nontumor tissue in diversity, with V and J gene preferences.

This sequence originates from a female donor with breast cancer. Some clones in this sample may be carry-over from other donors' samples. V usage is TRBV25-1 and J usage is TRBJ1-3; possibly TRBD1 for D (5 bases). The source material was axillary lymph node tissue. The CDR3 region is CASSVGGAGNTIYF. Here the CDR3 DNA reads TGTGCCAGCAGTGTGGGGGGGGCTGGAAACACCATATATTTT.